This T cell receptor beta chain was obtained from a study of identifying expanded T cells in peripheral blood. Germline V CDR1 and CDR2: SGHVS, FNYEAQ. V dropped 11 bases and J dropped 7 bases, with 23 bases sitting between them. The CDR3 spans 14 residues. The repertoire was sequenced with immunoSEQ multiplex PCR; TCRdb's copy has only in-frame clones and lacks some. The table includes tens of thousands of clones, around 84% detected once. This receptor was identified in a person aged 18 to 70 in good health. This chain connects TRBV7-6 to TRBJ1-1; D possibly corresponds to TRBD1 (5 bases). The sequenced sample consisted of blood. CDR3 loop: CARGRGDVDHEAFF. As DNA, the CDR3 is TGTGCCCGCGGTCGGGGGGACGTTGATCATGAAGCTTTCTTT.